The 24 T cell receptor beta chains listed next were all sequenced from one sample in a study of shared T cell receptors in the human thymus. Sequencing used immunoSEQ multiplex PCR; TCRdb keeps in-frame clones, though not all of them. The table has hundreds of thousands of clones, approximately 87% seen once. These data are also associated with another study on human thymus T cells.

Source material: thymocytes. These receptors were obtained from a boy younger than two with a congenital heart defect.

The rearrangement uses TRBV14 and TRBJ2-7; D gene uncertain. CDR3 length: 13 residues. From germline, CDR1 is SGHDN and CDR2 FVKESK. V lost 4 bases to trimming and J lost 4 bases, with 11 bases between them. CDR3: CASSPRKRYEQYF. DNA of the CDR3: TGTGCCAGCAGCCCGCGGAAGAGGTACGAGCAGTACTTC.

The CDR3 DNA is TGTGCCAGCAGCTTAGTCAACAGGGTCAATCAGCCCCAGCATTTT. This gives the protein CASSLVNRVNQPQHF. The V gene is TRBV7-8, the J gene TRBJ1-5; D might be TRBD1 (6 bases). Trimming shortened V by 1 base and J by 3 bases, and 10 bases separated the two germline ends. Germline CDR1 is SGHVS and CDR2 is FQNEAQ. CDR3 length: 15 amino acids.

The chain carries TRBV4-3 and TRBJ2-7, with D perhaps matching TRBD1 (6 bases). CDR3 length equals 14 residues. Germline V gives CDR1 LGHNA, CDR2 YSLEER. V was clipped by 4 bases and J by 7 bases, with 17 bases between them. The CDR3 is CASSPRLGAKEQYF. CDR3 nucleotide sequence: TGCGCCAGCAGCCCCCGGCTGGGGGCGAAAGAGCAGTACTTC.

There are a few counts of this clone. The rearrangement joins TRBV5-1 to TRBJ2-7, with no clear D. V dropped 0 bases and J dropped 2 bases, with 6 bases sitting between them. The V gene's germline CDR1 is SGHRS and CDR2 YFSETQ. The CDR3 length is 13 residues. CDR3 in amino acids: CASSLVQTYEQYF. The CDR3 bases are TGCGCCAGCAGCTTGGTGCAGACCTACGAGCAGTACTTC.

As concerns this clone: Other DNA sequences within the sample encode an identical CDR3. This rearrangement joins TRBV18 to TRBJ2-5; D may be TRBD2 (5 bases). The length of the CDR3 is 12 residues. Germline V gene sequence: CDR1 KGHSH, CDR2 LQKENI. Trimming removed 3 bases from V and 4 bases from J, with 6 bases in between. Written as DNA, the CDR3 is TGTGCCAGCTCACCGGCGGGAGAGACCCAGTACTTC. This gives the protein CASSPAGETQYF.

This rearrangement joins TRBV4-1 to TRBJ2-1; 8 bases map to TRBD2. CDR3 length equals 16 residues. Losses at the gene ends were 4 bases for V and 5 bases for J; bases not matched to a gene: 10. Per germline, CDR1 MGHRA and CDR2 YSYEKL. CDR3 residues: CASSRNGLAENNEQFF. CDR3 DNA sequence: TGCGCCAGCAGCCGCAACGGACTAGCTGAGAACAATGAGCAGTTCTTC.

The chain uses TRBV25-1 and TRBJ1-3; D is ambiguous. Deletions cut 1 base from V and 0 bases from J, with 10 bases between. CDR1 is MGHDK, CDR2 SYGVNS, per germline. The CDR3 consists of 16 residues. The CDR3 sequence: CASSEFNRISGNTIYF. The CDR3 nucleotides read TGTGCCAGCAGTGAATTCAACAGAATCTCTGGAAACACCATATATTTT.

The chain links TRBV7-9 to TRBJ2-3; 7 bases map to TRBD1. Germline assignment: CDR1 SEHNR and CDR2 FQNEAQ (reference sequence). The CDR3 sequence is 15 residues long. V trimming: 3 bases; J trimming: 4 bases; junction bases outside the gene matches: 7. In DNA, the CDR3 is TGTGCCAGCAGCTTGGGGACAGACGACGCAGATACGCAGTATTTT. It translates to CASSLGTDDADTQYF.

This clone came up once. The rearrangement joins TRBV28 to TRBJ2-7, with 8 bases that match TRBD1. This CDR3 spans 14 amino acids. V trimming: 5 bases; J trimming: 2 bases; junction bases outside the gene matches: 5. Germline CDR1 reads MDHEN; CDR2 reads SYDVKM. The DNA of the CDR3 is TGTGCCAGCAGTCTCGACAGGGGCCCCTACGAGCAGTACTTC. This encodes CASSLDRGPYEQYF.

The chain employs TRBV7-9 and TRBJ1-2; TRBD1 matches 8 bases. The germline CDR1 and CDR2 sequences are SEHNR and FQNEAQ (reference sequence). CDR3 length equals 13 residues. Trimming at V came to 7 bases and at J to 7 bases, leaving 8 bases not matched to a gene. In DNA form, the CDR3 reads TGTGCCAGCACCGAGGACAGGGTGGGTGGCTACACCTTC. Encoded protein: CASTEDRVGGYTF. The entire variable domain, with the rest obtained from reference TRBV7-9 and TRBJ1-2, is as follows: DTGVSQNPRHKITKRGQNVTFRCDPISEHNRLYWYRQTLGQGPEFLTYFQNEAQLEKSRLLSDRFSAERPKGSFSTLEIQRTEQGDSAMYLCASTEDRVGGYTFGSGTRLTVV.

V usage is TRBV4-3 and J usage is TRBJ2-1; perhaps TRBD1 as D (6 bases). The germline CDR1 and CDR2 sequences are LGHNA and YSLEER. Trimming left V 0 bases short and J 5 bases short, with 14 bases between. CDR3 size: 16 residues. CDR3 loop: CASSQEWVQGNNEQFF. The DNA for the CDR3 is TGCGCCAGCAGCCAAGAGTGGGTACAGGGAAACAATGAGCAGTTCTTC.

The V gene is TRBV21-1, the J gene TRBJ2-5; the DNA was not compared with TRBD2, the D call given in the table. TRBV21-1 is reported as a pseudogene. The CDR3 has 16 amino acids. Here the CDR3 reads CASSRTSGRMGETQYF. For the CDR3, the DNA is TGTGCCAGCAGTCGGACTAGCGGGAGGATGGGGGAGACCCAGTACTTC.

The rearrangement links TRBV7-4 to TRBJ2-5; maybe TRBD2 (6 bases). There are 14 residues in the CDR3. Deletions cut 4 bases from V and 1 base from J, with 10 bases between. Germline V gene sequence: CDR1 SGHVT, CDR2 SQSDAQ. The CDR3 DNA reads TGTGCCAGCAGCTCAGACGGGGGCCAAGAGACCCAGTACTTC. As protein: CASSSDGGQETQYF.

This clone appeared a single time. V and J are TRBV25-1 and TRBJ2-7; D is possibly TRBD1 (5 bases). The V gene's germline CDR1 is MGHDK and CDR2 SYGVNS. The CDR3 has 15 residues. The V end was cut by 0 bases, the J end by 5 bases, with 14 bases between. The CDR3 loop reads CASSEYRPQGDEQYF. CDR3 DNA sequence: TGTGCCAGCAGTGAATACAGACCCCAGGGCGACGAGCAGTACTTC.

This rearrangement joins TRBV11-3 to TRBJ2-1; 8 bases line up with TRBD2. The CDR3 runs to 19 residues. Germline CDR1 reads SGHNT; CDR2 reads YENEEA. With 5 bases clipped from V and 0 bases from J, the junction kept 15 bases outside the gene matches. CDR3 sequence: CASSPTIGGRPPSYNEQFF. The DNA of the CDR3 is TGTGCCAGCAGCCCGACAATAGGCGGGAGGCCGCCCTCCTACAATGAGCAGTTCTTC.

The V and J genes are TRBV5-8 and TRBJ2-3, with 8 nucleotides matching TRBD2. The CDR3 extends over 15 amino acids. V was clipped by 0 bases and J by 2 bases; unmatched bases: 2. CDR1 and CDR2 (germline): SGHTS, YDEGEE. The CDR3 sequence is CASSLALAVTDTQYF. The CDR3 DNA is TGTGCCAGCAGCTTGGCACTAGCGGTCACAGATACGCAGTATTTT.

This sequence joins TRBV27 and TRBJ2-6; TRBD1 aligns across 9 bases. CDR1 and CDR2 from the germline V gene are MNHEY and SMNVEV (reference sequence). CDR3 size: 18 residues. V shed 8 bases, J shed 1 base, and the junction held 12 bases outside the gene matches. CDR3 in amino acids: CASRRTGTGLSGANVLTF. In nucleotides, the CDR3 is TGTGCCAGCCGCCGTACCGGGACAGGGCTGTCTGGGGCCAACGTCCTGACTTTC.

CDR3 residues: CASSFLGALAGGEYEQYF. The CDR3 DNA reads TGCGCCAGCAGCTTTCTGGGGGCCCTAGCGGGAGGAGAGTACGAGCAGTACTTC. V gene TRBV5-1 combines with J gene TRBJ2-5, with TRBD2 matching over 11 bases. The DNA end favors TRBJ2-7, so the J call may be wrong. CDR3 length: 18 amino acids. The V gene's germline CDR1 is SGHRS and CDR2 YFSETQ.

This chain uses TRBV6-4 with TRBJ2-7, with TRBD2 matching over 9 bases. Germline V gene data show CDR1 as MRHNA and CDR2 as SNTAGT. V was clipped by 4 bases and J by 6 bases; unmatched bases: 13. CDR3 length: 16 residues. CDR3 DNA sequence: TGTGCCAGCAGTGCCTGCCCCGCCGGACTAGCGTGCGAGCAGTACTTC. Residues: CASSACPAGLACEQYF.

The chain has TRBV27 and TRBJ2-1; 8 nucleotides match TRBD2. V gave up 8 bases and J gave up 2 bases; unmatched junction bases: 5. Germline CDR1 MNHEY, CDR2 SMNVEV (reference sequence). The CDR3 runs 14 residues. The CDR3 sequence: CASRTSGPYNEQFF. The CDR3 DNA reads as TGTGCCAGCCGAACTAGCGGACCCTACAATGAGCAGTTCTTC.

This chain links TRBV28 with TRBJ2-3, with TRBD1 as a possible D gene (5 bases). CDR1 is MDHEN and CDR2 is SYDVKM in the germline V gene. V was clipped by 3 bases and J by 1 base, with 11 bases between them. The CDR3 totals 15 residues. The CDR3 nucleotides read TGTGCCAGCAGTTTTAGGACACGGTGCACAGATACGCAGTATTTT. Translated: CASSFRTRCTDTQYF. Together with reference TRBV28 and TRBJ2-3, the CDR3 gives the full variable domain: DVKVTQSSRYLVKRTGEKVFLECVQDMDHENMFWYRQDPGLGLRLIYFSYDVKMKEKGDIPEGYSVSREKKERFSLILESASTNQTSMYLCASSFRTRCTDTQYFGPGTRLTVL.

V is TRBV15 and J is TRBJ2-7; a weak D match, TRBD1 (6 bases). Germline V lookup: CDR1 LNHNV, CDR2 YYDKDF (reference sequence). CDR3 length equals 15 residues. The germline V and J ends were trimmed by 5 bases and 2 bases, with 16 bases remaining between them. CDR3 nucleotide sequence: TGTGCCACCAGCCGCCCCCAGGGGAAGGCCTACGAGCAGTACTTC. Its protein product is CATSRPQGKAYEQYF.

This clone was seen only once. The chain couples TRBV13 to TRBJ2-2; D is possibly TRBD2 (5 bases). CDR3 length: 14 amino acids. Trimming left V 5 bases short and J 3 bases short, with 10 bases between. In germline, CDR1 is PRHDT, CDR2 FYEKMQ (reference sequence). The CDR3 protein is CASSPRGHTGELFF. CDR3 nucleotides: TGTGCCAGCAGCCCCCGGGGTCACACCGGGGAGCTGTTTTTT.

The rearrangement links TRBV6-4 to TRBJ2-4; 8 bases are a match to TRBD1. Germline V gene sequence: CDR1 MRHNA, CDR2 SNTAGT. The CDR3 covers 17 residues. V was clipped by 3 bases and J by 1 base; unmatched bases: 8. The CDR3 protein is CASSELDRVLAKNIQYF. The CDR3 nucleotides are TGTGCCAGCAGTGAGTTGGACAGGGTACTGGCCAAAAACATTCAGTACTTC.